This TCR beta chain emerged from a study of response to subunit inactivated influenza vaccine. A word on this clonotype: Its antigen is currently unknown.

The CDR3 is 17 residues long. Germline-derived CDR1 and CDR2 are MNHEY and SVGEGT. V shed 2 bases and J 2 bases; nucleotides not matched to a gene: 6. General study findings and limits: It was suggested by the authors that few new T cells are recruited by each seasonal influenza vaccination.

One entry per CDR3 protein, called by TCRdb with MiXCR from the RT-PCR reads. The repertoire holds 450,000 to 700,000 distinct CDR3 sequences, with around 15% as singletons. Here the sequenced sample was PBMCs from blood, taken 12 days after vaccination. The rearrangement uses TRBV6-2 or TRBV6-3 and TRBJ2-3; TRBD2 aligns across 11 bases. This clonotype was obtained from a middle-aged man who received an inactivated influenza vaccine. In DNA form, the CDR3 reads TGTGCCAGCAGTTACCCGGGACTAGCGGACATCACAGATACGCAGTATTTT. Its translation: CASSYPGLADITDTQYF.